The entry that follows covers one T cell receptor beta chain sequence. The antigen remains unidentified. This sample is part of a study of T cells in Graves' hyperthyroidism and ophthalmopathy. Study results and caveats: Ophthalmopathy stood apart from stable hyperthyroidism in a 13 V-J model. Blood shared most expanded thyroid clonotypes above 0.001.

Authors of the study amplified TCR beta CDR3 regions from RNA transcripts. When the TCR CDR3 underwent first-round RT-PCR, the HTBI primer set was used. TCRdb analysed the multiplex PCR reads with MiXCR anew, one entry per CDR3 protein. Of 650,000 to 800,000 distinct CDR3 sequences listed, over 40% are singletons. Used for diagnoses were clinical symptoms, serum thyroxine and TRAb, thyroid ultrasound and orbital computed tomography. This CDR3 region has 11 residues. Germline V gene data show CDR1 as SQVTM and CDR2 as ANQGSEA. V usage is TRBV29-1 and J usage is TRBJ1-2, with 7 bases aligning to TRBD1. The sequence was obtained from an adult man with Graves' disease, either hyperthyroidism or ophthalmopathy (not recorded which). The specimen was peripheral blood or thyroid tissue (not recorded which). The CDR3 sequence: CIFRGFDGYTF. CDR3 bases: TGCATCTTCAGGGGGTTCGATGGCTACACCTTC.